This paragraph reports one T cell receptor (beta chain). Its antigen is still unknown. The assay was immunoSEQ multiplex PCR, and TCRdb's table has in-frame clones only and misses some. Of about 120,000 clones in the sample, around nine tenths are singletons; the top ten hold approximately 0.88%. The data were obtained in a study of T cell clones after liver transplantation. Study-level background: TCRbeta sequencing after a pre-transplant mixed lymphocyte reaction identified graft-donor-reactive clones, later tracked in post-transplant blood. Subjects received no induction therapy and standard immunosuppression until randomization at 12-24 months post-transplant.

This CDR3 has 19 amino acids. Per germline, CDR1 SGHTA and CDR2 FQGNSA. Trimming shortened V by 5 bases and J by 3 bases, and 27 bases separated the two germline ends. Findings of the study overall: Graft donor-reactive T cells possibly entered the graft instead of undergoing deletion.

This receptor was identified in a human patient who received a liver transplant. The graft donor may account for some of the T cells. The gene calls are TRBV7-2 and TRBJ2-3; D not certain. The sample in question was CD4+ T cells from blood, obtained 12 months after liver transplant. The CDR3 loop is CASSRPSLEAPDATDTQYF. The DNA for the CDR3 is TGTGCCAGCAGCCGGCCGTCATTAGAAGCACCGGACGCGACAGATACGCAGTATTTT.